The 25 T cell receptor beta chains reported below all come from one sample, sequenced in a study of cytomegalovirus exposure and HLA in healthy donors (dated by TCRdb to about 2017). Library preparation used the immunoSEQ multiplex PCR assay. This is the immuneACCESS table as TCRdb keeps it, with only in-frame sequences that have V and J called. A part of the clones is gone; compared with another copy, unresolved V genes explain less than half, and the rest is unexplained. In this sample the table shows roughly 330,000 clones, approximately 86% of which occur a single time. Jointly, the top ten make up over 1% of the sample. The source material was PBMCs. These receptors were taken from a woman younger than 45 in good health and CMV-seropositive.

The chain has TRBV9 and TRBJ2-1, with no clear D. V was cut by 0 bases and J by 0 bases, with 7 bases left in between. Germline V gene lookup returns CDR1 SGDLS and CDR2 YYNGEE. The CDR3 extends over 15 amino acids. DNA of the CDR3: TGTGCCAGCAGCGTAGAACTATCCTCCTACAATGAGCAGTTCTTC. Translated: CASSVELSSYNEQFF.

The J gene is TRBJ2-7, the V gene TRBV23-1; perhaps TRBD1 as D (6 bases). TRBV23-1 is annotated as an ORF whose role is uncertain. The CDR3 extends over 16 amino acids. The ends were cut back, 3 bases at V and 2 bases at J, with 17 bases in the middle. The CDR3 DNA sequence: TGCGCCAGCAGTCAGCGGATTTACAGGGACGCCTACGAGCAGTACTTC. It translates to CASSQRIYRDAYEQYF.

This clone turned up a few times. The J gene is TRBJ2-7, the V gene TRBV11-2; D unresolved. Germline CDR1 and CDR2: SGHAT and FQNNGV. Trimming left V 1 base short and J 0 bases short, with 7 bases between. CDR3 length equals 14 residues. In DNA, the CDR3 is TGTGCCAGCAGCTTAGGAGTCAGCTCCTACGAGCAGTACTTC. Its translation is CASSLGVSSYEQYF.

The rearrangement uses TRBV13 and TRBJ2-2; no reliable D call. The V and J ends lost 3 bases and 4 bases respectively, with 3 bases between them. The CDR3 totals 12 residues. Germline V gene lookup returns CDR1 PRHDT and CDR2 FYEKMQ (reference sequence). The CDR3 here is CASSFGTGELFF. The CDR3 DNA is TGTGCCAGCAGCTTCGGCACCGGGGAGCTGTTTTTT.

The sample holds one count of this clone. The chain has TRBV6-1 and TRBJ1-1, with D possibly matching TRBD1 (5 bases). The germline V gene encodes CDR1 MNHNS and CDR2 SASEGT. The V end lost 6 bases, the J end lost 1 base, and 6 bases lay between the germline ends. CDR3 length: 12 residues. This chain's CDR3 is CASSDRNTEAFF. The CDR3 coding sequence is TGTGCCAGCAGCGACAGGAACACTGAAGCTTTCTTT.

This chain connects TRBV18 to TRBJ1-6; D not resolved. Germline V lookup: CDR1 KGHSH, CDR2 LQKENI. Trimming pared 2 bases from V and 7 bases from J, leaving 9 bases between. The CDR3 has 14 residues. CDR3: CASSPKGSNSPLHF. The CDR3 coding sequence is TGTGCCAGCTCACCAAAGGGTTCAAATTCACCCCTCCACTTT. The entire variable domain, with the rest obtained from reference TRBV18 and TRBJ1-6, is as follows: NAGVMQNPRHLVRRRGQEARLRCSPMKGHSHVYWYRQLPEEGLKFMVYLQKENIIDESGMPKERFSAEFPKEGPSILRIQQVVRGDSAAYFCASSPKGSNSPLHFGNGTRLTVT.

This clone came up a few times. The rearrangement links TRBV6-5 to TRBJ1-2; TRBD1 matches at 9 bases. The V gene end was trimmed by 7 bases and the J gene end by 6 bases; junction bases not matched to a gene: 6. The CDR3 loop spans 13 amino acids. Looked up from germline, CDR1 is MNHEY and CDR2 is SVGAGI. CDR3 in amino acids: CASTLGTGNGYTF. The CDR3 DNA sequence: TGTGCCAGCACCCTGGGGACAGGGAATGGCTACACCTTC.

This clone was counted a single time. The chain uses TRBV6-5 and TRBJ2-7; the match to TRBD1 covers 7 bases. The CDR3 has 15 amino acids. Trimming at V came to 6 bases and at J to 3 bases, leaving 11 bases not matched to a gene. CDR1 and CDR2 (germline): MNHEY, SVGAGI. The CDR3 nucleotides read TGTGCCAGCAGCCAGACGACAGGGTTCGTCTACGAGCAGTACTTC. This translates into CASSQTTGFVYEQYF.

This chain joins TRBV29-1 and TRBJ1-1; no clear D gene. The CDR3 spans 12 residues. Per the germline V gene, CDR1 is SQVTM and CDR2 is ANQGSEA. V was trimmed by 3 bases and J by 8 bases, leaving 13 bases between them. For the CDR3, the DNA is TGCAGCGTTGATAGGTCACCTAGGGAAGCTTTCTTT. Protein: CSVDRSPREAFF.

Only one count was recorded for this clone. The chain carries TRBV27 and TRBJ2-2, with D possibly matching TRBD2 (6 bases). Trimming shortened V by 3 bases and J by 2 bases, and 13 bases separated the two germline ends. This CDR3 comprises 16 residues. CDR1 and CDR2 from the germline V gene are MNHEY and SMNVEV (reference sequence). CDR3: CASSLGLGINTGELFF. The CDR3 DNA reads TGTGCCAGCAGTTTGGGACTTGGAATAAACACCGGGGAGCTGTTTTTT.

The V gene is TRBV15, the J gene TRBJ2-1; 8 bases map to TRBD2. Germline CDR1 and CDR2: LNHNV and YYDKDF (reference sequence). After removal of 5 bases from V and 12 bases from J, the junction contained 12 bases not matched to a gene. This CDR3 is built from 14 residues. In nucleotides, the CDR3 is TGTGCCACCAGCCTCGGGGGTAGCGGGGTGAGGCAGTTCTTC. Translating it yields CATSLGGSGVRQFF.

The genes are TRBV7-2 and TRBJ1-3; D not certain. Per germline, CDR1 SGHTA and CDR2 FQGNSA. Trimming removed 7 bases at V and 3 bases at J, with 4 bases between. The CDR3 is 11 residues long. CDR3 in amino acids: CASNLGNTIYF. CDR3 sequence (DNA): TGTGCCAGCAACCTTGGAAACACCATATATTTT.

The V call is TRBV6-5, the J call TRBJ2-2; TRBD1 agrees at 8 bases. The CDR3 runs to 15 residues. After removal of 2 bases from V and 6 bases from J, the junction contained 5 bases not matched to a gene. CDR1 is MNHEY, CDR2 SVGAGI, per germline. As DNA, the CDR3 is TGTGCCAGCAGTTACGTCAGGGGGCTGTCCGGGGAGCTGTTTTTT. This translates into CASSYVRGLSGELFF.

The genes are TRBV5-6 and TRBJ2-1; possibly TRBD1 for D (6 bases). Germline V CDR1 and CDR2: SGHDT, YYEEEE. CDR3 size: 17 residues. V was cut by 4 bases and J by 5 bases, with 22 bases left in between. DNA of the CDR3: TGTGCCAGCAGCCCTCCCTGGGGGCTCAGGACGGACAATGAGCAGTTCTTC. It is translated as CASSPPWGLRTDNEQFF.

The chain is built from TRBV4-1 and TRBJ2-7; D may be TRBD2 (6 bases). From germline, CDR1 is MGHRA and CDR2 YSYEKL. V was shortened by 5 bases and J by 1 base, with 15 bases between the two germline ends. The CDR3 covers 15 residues. CDR3 bases: TGCGCCAGCAGCGATCCTGGGGGAGGTTCCTACGAGCAGTACTTC. Protein sequence: CASSDPGGGSYEQYF.

J is TRBJ1-1 and V is TRBV9; D ambiguous. Germline-derived CDR1 and CDR2 are SGDLS and YYNGEE. Trimming pared 3 bases from V and 2 bases from J, leaving 8 bases between. The CDR3 loop spans 13 amino acids. CDR3: CASSASINTEAFF. Here the CDR3 DNA reads TGTGCCAGCAGCGCAAGCATTAACACTGAAGCTTTCTTT.

The rearrangement links TRBV12-2 to TRBJ2-7; the D call in the table, TRBD2, was not verified against the DNA. TRBV12-2 is a documented pseudogene. This CDR3 is built from 15 residues. CDR3 sequence: CASRSTSGGAYEQYF. In DNA, the CDR3 is TGTGCAAGTCGCTCAACTAGCGGGGGGGCCTACGAGCAGTACTTC.

The rearrangement uses TRBV6-1 and TRBJ2-7; D may be TRBD2 (5 bases). V lost 4 bases and J 1 base, leaving 11 bases between the germline ends. Germline V gene data show CDR1 as MNHNS and CDR2 as SASEGT. This CDR3 has 14 amino acids. The CDR3 sequence: CASSGQRRSYEQYF. Here the CDR3 DNA reads TGTGCCAGCAGTGGCCAGAGGAGGTCCTACGAGCAGTACTTC.

CDR3 nucleotides: TGTGCCAGCAGCTTTCAGCCTGTGGAGAAACTGTTTTTT. This translates into CASSFQPVEKLFF. This chain links TRBV5-5 with TRBJ1-4; unclear D gene. Deletions cut 2 bases from V and 11 bases from J, with 13 bases between. The CDR3 has 13 amino acids. Germline V gene sequence: CDR1 SGHKS, CDR2 YYEKEE (reference sequence). Full variable domain (rest looked up from reference TRBV5-5 and TRBJ1-4): DAGVTQSPTHLIKTRGQQVTLRCSPISGHKSVSWYQQVLGQGPQFIFQYYEKEERGRGNFPDRFSARQFPNYSSELNVNALLLGDSALYLCASSFQPVEKLFFGSGTQLSVL.

V is TRBV5-4 and J is TRBJ1-2; D unclear. The CDR3 consists of 12 residues. CDR1 is SGHNT and CDR2 is YYREEE in the germline V gene (reference sequence). V dropped 0 bases and J dropped 5 bases, with 5 bases sitting between them. For the CDR3, the DNA is TGTGCCAGCAGCTTGGGGGGATATGGCTACACCTTC. Translating it yields CASSLGGYGYTF.

The chain combines TRBV19 with TRBJ2-7; 10 bases fit TRBD2. The CDR3 has 13 residues. CDR1 and CDR2 from the germline V gene are LNHDA and SQIVND (reference sequence). After removal of 4 bases from V and 3 bases from J, the junction contained 0 bases not matched to a gene. The CDR3: CASSTSGSYEQYF. Written as DNA, the CDR3 is TGTGCCAGTAGTACTAGCGGGAGCTACGAGCAGTACTTC.

The chain employs TRBV7-9 and TRBJ2-3; tentative D call: TRBD1 (6 bases). This CDR3 is 14 amino acids long. V lost 3 bases, J lost 3 bases, and 10 bases lay in between. From germline, CDR1 is SEHNR and CDR2 FQNEAQ (reference sequence). CDR3 DNA: TGTGCCAGCAGCTTGACAGGCCGGACAGATACGCAGTATTTT. Its protein is CASSLTGRTDTQYF.

The gene calls are TRBV5-4 and TRBJ1-1, with unresolved D. This CDR3 contains 12 residues. Trimming removed 5 bases from V and 4 bases from J, with 9 bases in between. Germline lookup yields CDR1 SGHNT and CDR2 YYREEE (reference sequence). The CDR3: CASSPDSTEAFF. DNA of the CDR3: TGTGCCAGCAGTCCCGATAGCACTGAAGCTTTCTTT.

This rearrangement joins TRBV27 to TRBJ2-3; possibly TRBD1 or TRBD2 for D (5 bases each). Trimming pared 1 base from V and 6 bases from J, leaving 23 bases between. Germline values: CDR1 MNHEY, CDR2 SMNVEV (reference sequence). CDR3 length: 18 amino acids. In DNA, the CDR3 is TGTGCCAGCAGTTTATACTCCTTCGGGACCTCCGGGACGGATACGCAGTATTTT. This codes for CASSLYSFGTSGTDTQYF.

The J gene is TRBJ2-1, the V gene TRBV7-7; the match to TRBD2 covers 8 bases. J lost 0 bases, V lost 5 bases, and 9 bases had no gene match. CDR1 SSHAT and CDR2 FNYEAQ come from the germline V gene (reference sequence). The length of the CDR3 is 17 residues. CDR3 DNA: TGTGCCAGCAGCCCACTAGAGGGGACTAGCTCCTACAATGAGCAGTTCTTC. As protein: CASSPLEGTSSYNEQFF.